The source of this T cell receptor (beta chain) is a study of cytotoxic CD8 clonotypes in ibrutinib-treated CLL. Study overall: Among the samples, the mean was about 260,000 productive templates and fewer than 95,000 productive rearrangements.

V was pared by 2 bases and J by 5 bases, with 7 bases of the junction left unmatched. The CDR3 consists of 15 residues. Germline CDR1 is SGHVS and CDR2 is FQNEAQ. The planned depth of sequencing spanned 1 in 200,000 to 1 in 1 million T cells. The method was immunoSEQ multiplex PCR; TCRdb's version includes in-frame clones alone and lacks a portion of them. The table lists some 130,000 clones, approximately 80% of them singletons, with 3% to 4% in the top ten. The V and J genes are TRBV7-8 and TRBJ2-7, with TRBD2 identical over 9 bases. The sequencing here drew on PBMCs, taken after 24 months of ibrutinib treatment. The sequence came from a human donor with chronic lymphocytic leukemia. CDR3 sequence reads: CASSLRGGAVHEQYF. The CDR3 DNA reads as TGTGCCAGCAGCTTACGCGGGGGGGCTGTCCACGAGCAGTACTTC.